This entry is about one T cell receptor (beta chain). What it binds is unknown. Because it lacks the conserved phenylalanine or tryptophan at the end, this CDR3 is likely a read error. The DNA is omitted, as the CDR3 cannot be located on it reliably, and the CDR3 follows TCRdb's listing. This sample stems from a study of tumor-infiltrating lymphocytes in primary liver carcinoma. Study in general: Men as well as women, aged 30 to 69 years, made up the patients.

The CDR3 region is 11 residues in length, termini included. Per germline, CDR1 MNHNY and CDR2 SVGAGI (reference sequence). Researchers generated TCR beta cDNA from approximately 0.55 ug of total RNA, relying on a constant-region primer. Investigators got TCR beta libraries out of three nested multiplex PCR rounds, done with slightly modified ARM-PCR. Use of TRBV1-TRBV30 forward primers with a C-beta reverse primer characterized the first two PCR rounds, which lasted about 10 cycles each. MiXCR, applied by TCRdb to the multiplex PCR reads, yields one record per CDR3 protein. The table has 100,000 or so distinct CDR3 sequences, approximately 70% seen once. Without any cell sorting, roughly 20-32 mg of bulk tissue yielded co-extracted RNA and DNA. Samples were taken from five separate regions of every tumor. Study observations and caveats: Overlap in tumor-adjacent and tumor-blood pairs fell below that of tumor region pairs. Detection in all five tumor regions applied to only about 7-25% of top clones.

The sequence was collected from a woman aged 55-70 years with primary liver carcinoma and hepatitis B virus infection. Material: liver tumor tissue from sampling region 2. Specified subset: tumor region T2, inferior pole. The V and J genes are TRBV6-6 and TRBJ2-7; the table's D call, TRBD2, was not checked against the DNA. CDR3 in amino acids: CTSGRGYEEYY.